Reported below is one T cell receptor beta chain. Its target is unknown. A read error may be the cause here, since a much bigger clone is one base away. Tregs were sorted as CD4+CD25+CD127-/low cells. Findings and limits, study-wide: Greatest tumor Treg TCR overlap was with tumor naive CD4+ cells. Tumor memory CD4+ T cell TCR gene usage clustered with blood and lymph node memory CD4+ cells and lymph node naive CD4+ cells.

After constant-region reverse-primer amplification, full-length variable regions underwent semi-nested PCR with Nested Universal Primer A. TCRdb re-analysed the 5' RACE reads in MiXCR, keeping a single row per CDR3 protein. The profile shows roughly 45,000 distinct CDR3 sequences, about 20% of them singletons. The sample consisted of Tregs sorted from blood. The receptor comes from a female donor with breast cancer.

CDR3 in DNA: TGCGCCAGCAGCTTACAGGGGAGCCCCAGTGAAAAACTGTTTTTT. Protein sequence: CASSLQGSPSEKLFF. The chain uses TRBV5-1 and TRBJ1-4, with TRBD1 matching over 7 bases. This CDR3 comprises 15 residues. Germline-derived CDR1 and CDR2 are SGHRS and YFSETQ. Trimming cost V 2 bases and J 7 bases; bases outside gene matches: 8.